This T cell receptor (beta chain) was retrieved from a study of blood T cells in healthy people across ages. Per the germline V gene, CDR1 is SGHRS and CDR2 is YFSETQ. The CDR3 is 14 amino acids. Deletions cut 1 base from V and 1 base from J, with 8 bases between. A J-beta primer mix and a sample-barcoded 5' primer were used in a second PCR of about 7 to 12 cycles. Each sample yielded at least 2.5 million CDR3-containing paired-end reads. TCRdb redid the calling of the 5' RACE reads with MiXCR, one entry per CDR3 protein. The table lists about 900,000 distinct CDR3 sequences, less than 80% of them singletons.

This rearrangement joins TRBV5-1 to TRBJ1-1, with D uncertain. The sequence came from a man younger than 45 in good health. Material for sequencing was blood. The CDR3 protein is CASSLISPNTEAFF. In DNA, the CDR3 is TGCGCCAGCAGCTTGATTTCCCCGAACACTGAAGCTTTCTTT.